This TCR beta chain emerged from a study of blood T cell repertoires in COVID-19. Study as a whole: Sites in the United States, Italy and Spain provided acute and convalescent COVID-19 samples.

In the original workflow: Reference gene primers were amplified, and this amplification served to estimate nucleated cell counts. Sequencing used immunoSEQ multiplex PCR; TCRdb keeps in-frame clones, though not all of them. The D gene and trimming were derived from the DNA, and the V and J assignments and clone size from that table. The table records 150,000 or so clones, around 83% of them present only once. V shed 5 bases and J 4 bases; nucleotides not matched to a gene: 7. CDR3 length equals 15 residues. Germline V lookup: CDR1 LGHNA, CDR2 YNFKEQ. This TCR came from a man younger than 35 with acute or convalescent COVID-19. What was sequenced was peripheral blood. The genes are TRBV4-2 and TRBJ1-2, with 10 nucleotides matching TRBD1. For the CDR3, the DNA is TGTGCCAGCAGCGAGCGGGACAGGGGAACCTATGGCTACACCTTC. It is translated as CASSERDRGTYGYTF.